The 24 T cell receptor beta chains presented below share a single source sample, sequenced in a study of T cell responses to AZD1222 COVID-19 vaccine. Libraries were prepared by immunoSEQ multiplex PCR; TCRdb keeps only in-frame clonotypes and omits some of them. The sample has around 100,000 clones, approximately 92% seen once. The source was peripheral blood, collected on day 0 of AZD1222 vaccination. The receptors derive from an adult in good health.

This chain uses TRBV28 with TRBJ1-1, with D unresolved. The V and J ends lost 3 bases and 1 base respectively, with 6 bases between them. CDR3 length: 13 amino acids. Germline-derived CDR1 and CDR2 are MDHEN and SYDVKM. The CDR3 DNA is TGTGCCAGCAGTTTGGGAGCGAACACTGAAGCTTTCTTT. It specifies CASSLGANTEAFF.

This clone was seen only once. The CDR3 is CASSPQNGYGYTF. Written as DNA, the CDR3 is TGTGCCAGTAGTCCACAGAATGGCTATGGCTACACCTTC. The V gene is TRBV19, the J gene TRBJ1-2; D not certain. This CDR3 contains 13 residues. V was trimmed by 5 bases and J by 4 bases, leaving 11 bases between them. Germline V gene sequence: CDR1 LNHDA, CDR2 SQIVND (reference sequence).

This chain connects TRBV19 to TRBJ2-7; the D gene is possibly TRBD2 (6 bases). Trimming left V 5 bases short and J 3 bases short, with 14 bases between. The CDR3 loop spans 14 amino acids. Per the germline V gene, CDR1 is LNHDA and CDR2 is SQIVND (reference sequence). CDR3 sequence (DNA): TGTGCCAGTAGTCCCGGAGGGACCATCTACGAGCAGTACTTC. Amino acids: CASSPGGTIYEQYF. The variable domain in full, with the rest retrieved from reference TRBV19 and TRBJ2-7, is DGGITQSPKYLFRKEGQNVTLSCEQNLNHDAMYWYRQDPGQGLRLIYYSQIVNDFQKGDIAEGYSVSREKKESFPLTVTSAQKNPTAFYLCASSPGGTIYEQYFGPGTRLTVT.

The chain joins TRBV19 to TRBJ1-2; no definite D call. Between the trimmed V and J ends, which lost 7 bases and 4 bases, there was a span of 13 bases. Germline CDR1 is LNHDA and CDR2 is SQIVND (reference sequence). This CDR3 region has 13 residues. As DNA, the CDR3 is TGTGCCAGTACCCTCCCCGGTTTCTATGGCTACACCTTC. This sequence encodes CASTLPGFYGYTF.

CDR3 sequence: CASSRNTDSNQPQHF. CDR3 nucleotide sequence: TGCGCCAGCAGCCGCAATACTGATAGCAATCAGCCCCAGCATTTT. The genes are TRBV4-3 and TRBJ1-5; D gene uncertain. V dropped 4 bases and J dropped 0 bases, with 10 bases sitting between them. The CDR3 extends over 15 amino acids. CDR1 is LGHNA and CDR2 is YSLEER in the germline V gene.

The gene calls are TRBV2 and TRBJ2-5, with 12 bases that match TRBD2. There are 14 residues in the CDR3. Looked up from germline, CDR1 is SNHLY and CDR2 is FYNNEI. Trimming took 6 bases from V and 3 from J; bases not matched to a gene: 2. CDR3 DNA: TGTGCCAGCAGCGCTAGCGGGGGGGAAGAGACCCAGTACTTC. Its translation: CASSASGGEETQYF. Based on the CDR3 plus reference TRBV2 and TRBJ2-5, the full variable domain is EPEVTQTPSHQVTQMGQEVILRCVPISNHLYFYWYRQILGQKVEFLVSFYNNEISEKSEIFDDQFSVERPDGSNFTLKIRSTKLEDSAMYFCASSASGGEETQYFGPGTRLLVL.

The chain links TRBV6-5 to TRBJ2-4; maybe TRBD2 (6 bases). Germline V gives CDR1 MNHEY, CDR2 SVGAGI. The CDR3 contains 14 residues. The V and J ends lost 7 bases and 4 bases respectively, with 14 bases between them. Here the CDR3 DNA reads TGTGCCAGCAATCCCGGGACTCGTAAAAACATTCAGTACTTC. Its translation is CASNPGTRKNIQYF.

The CDR3 nucleotides read TGTGCCAGCAGCTTAGTATTATGGACAGAACCTGAAAAACTGTTTTTT. Residues: CASSLVLWTEPEKLFF. The gene calls are TRBV7-9 and TRBJ1-4, with D maybe TRBD1 (6 bases). Germline V gene lookup returns CDR1 SEHNR and CDR2 FQNEAQ (reference sequence). The CDR3 has 16 residues. V was trimmed by 1 base and J by 7 bases, leaving 16 bases between them.

This clone has only a few counts. This rearrangement joins TRBV2 to TRBJ2-7; 8 positions agree with TRBD2. The CDR3 sequence is 16 residues long. From germline, CDR1 is SNHLY and CDR2 FYNNEI. Trimming took 2 bases from V and 0 from J; bases not matched to a gene: 6. The CDR3 DNA sequence: TGTGCCAGCAGTGAACTCCCAGCGGGAGTCTCCTACGAGCAGTACTTC. The encoded protein is CASSELPAGVSYEQYF.

The chain combines TRBV7-2 with TRBJ1-4, with TRBD1 matching 9 bases. From germline, CDR1 is SGHTA and CDR2 FQGNSA. The ends lost 4 bases at V and 6 bases at J; junction bases unmatched: 6. The CDR3 totals 15 residues. DNA for the CDR3: TGTGCCAGCAGCTGGACAGGGGCGGGGGATGAAAAACTGTTTTTT. Its protein product is CASSWTGAGDEKLFF.

The chain combines TRBV28 with TRBJ2-7; D remains ambiguous. Trimming stripped 6 bases from V and 6 bases from J, with 9 bases between. Per germline, CDR1 MDHEN and CDR2 SYDVKM. The CDR3 contains 11 residues. The CDR3 loop is CASSLLREQYF. CDR3 sequence (DNA): TGTGCCAGCAGCCTCCTTCGCGAGCAGTACTTC. The variable domain in full, with the rest retrieved from reference TRBV28 and TRBJ2-7, is DVKVTQSSRYLVKRTGEKVFLECVQDMDHENMFWYRQDPGLGLRLIYFSYDVKMKEKGDIPEGYSVSREKKERFSLILESASTNQTSMYLCASSLLREQYFGPGTRLTVT.

V and J are TRBV7-8 and TRBJ2-7; 7 nucleotides agree with TRBD2. There are 13 residues in the CDR3. Germline lookup yields CDR1 SGHVS and CDR2 FQNEAQ. V shed 1 base and J 7 bases; nucleotides not matched to a gene: 4. CDR3 in DNA: TGTGCCAGCAGCTTAGTGGGGGGGAGGGAGCAGTACTTC. This codes for CASSLVGGREQYF.

This clone was seen only a few times. The chain is built from TRBV7-9 and TRBJ1-2; no clear D gene. The V and J ends lost 5 bases and 8 bases respectively, with 21 bases between them. The CDR3 contains 15 residues. Germline-derived CDR1 and CDR2 are SEHNR and FQNEAQ (reference sequence). The CDR3 DNA sequence: TGTGCCAGCAGCCTTAACCCCCAGAGTCATCAGGGCTACACCTTC. Translation: CASSLNPQSHQGYTF.

The chain carries TRBV15 and TRBJ2-4, with a weak D call TRBD1 (6 bases). Germline values: CDR1 LNHNV, CDR2 YYDKDF (reference sequence). V was shortened by 0 bases and J by 4 bases, with 7 bases between the two germline ends. The CDR3 spans 14 residues. The CDR3 region has the DNA TGTGCCACCAGCAGAGACAGGGGAAAAAACATTCAGTACTTC. Protein product: CATSRDRGKNIQYF.

This clone was observed a few times. This chain connects TRBV12-3 or TRBV12-4 to TRBJ2-7; D gene unclear. The ends were cut back, 3 bases at V and 6 bases at J, with 9 bases in the middle. The CDR3 has 12 amino acids. CDR3 sequence (DNA): TGTGCCAGCAGTTTTAAGATAGGCGAGCAGTACTTC. Amino acid sequence: CASSFKIGEQYF.

As concerns this clone: The same CDR3 arises from other DNA sequences in this sample as well. This CDR3 is CASSLGGTGELFF. The CDR3 coding sequence is TGTGCCAGCAGCTTGGGAGGAACCGGGGAGCTGTTTTTT. The V and J genes are TRBV5-6 and TRBJ2-2; D gene unclear. V shed 0 bases and J shed 5 bases, with 5 bases lying between them. The CDR3 has 13 amino acids. Germline-derived CDR1 and CDR2 are SGHDT and YYEEEE. Full variable domain (missing parts from reference TRBV5-6 and TRBJ2-2): DAGVTQSPTHLIKTRGQQVTLRCSPKSGHDTVSWYQQALGQGPQFIFQYYEEEERQRGNFPDRFSGHQFPNYSSELNVNALLLGDSALYLCASSLGGTGELFFGEGSRLTVL.

The chain couples TRBV7-2 to TRBJ1-5; no reliable D call. Germline V gene data show CDR1 as SGHTA and CDR2 as FQGNSA. V lost 3 bases and J lost 6, with 12 bases in between. This CDR3 is built from 14 residues. For the CDR3, the DNA is TGTGCCAGCAGCTTCAATTCCCAGTCTCAGCCCCAGCATTTT. Its translation: CASSFNSQSQPQHF.

J is TRBJ2-3 and V is TRBV11-3; D is perhaps TRBD1 (6 bases). The CDR3 runs to 15 residues. V shed 3 bases and J shed 0 bases, with 10 bases lying between them. The germline gives CDR1 SGHNT, CDR2 YENEEA. CDR3 in DNA: TGTGCCAGCAGCTTGGACAGCTACAGCACAGATACGCAGTATTTT. Protein product: CASSLDSYSTDTQYF.

This clone showed up just a few times. The chain is built from TRBV28 and TRBJ1-5; D not resolved. The CDR3 is 11 amino acids. V lost 3 bases and J 9 bases, leaving 6 bases between the germline ends. Per germline, CDR1 MDHEN and CDR2 SYDVKM. CDR3 coding DNA: TGTGCCAGCAGTTTCAGTAGGCCCCAGCATTTT. The encoded protein is CASSFSRPQHF.

The J gene is TRBJ1-5, the V gene TRBV29-1; 11 bases agree with TRBD1. CDR3 length: 14 residues. With V trimmed by 4 bases and J by 3 bases, 2 bases remained unmatched. Germline CDR1 and CDR2: SQVTM and ANQGSEA. The CDR3 loop reads CSVGTGGNNQPQHF. CDR3 in DNA: TGCAGCGTTGGGACAGGGGGCAACAATCAGCCCCAGCATTTT.

V is TRBV10-3 and J is TRBJ1-3; 9 bases are a match to TRBD1. The CDR3 totals 16 residues. V shed 2 bases, J shed 0 bases, and the junction held 2 bases outside the gene matches. CDR1 ENHRY and CDR2 SYGVKD come from the germline V gene. Here the CDR3 DNA reads TGTGCCATCAGTGAGGGGACAGGGTCCTCTGGAAACACCATATATTTT. This gives the protein CAISEGTGSSGNTIYF.

The rearrangement joins TRBV4-3 to TRBJ1-1; 7 bases map to TRBD1. Germline CDR1 reads LGHNA; CDR2 reads YSLEER. The trim removed 0 bases at V and 1 base at J, leaving 2 bases unmatched. CDR3 length equals 15 residues. Written as DNA, the CDR3 is TGCGCCAGCAGCCAAGAAGGGACAGAGAACACTGAAGCTTTCTTT. Translated: CASSQEGTENTEAFF.

The gene calls are TRBV28 and TRBJ1-2, with a weak D call TRBD1 (5 bases). The germline V and J ends were trimmed by 7 bases and 2 bases, with 14 bases remaining between them. The CDR3 totals 14 residues. Germline CDR1 MDHEN, CDR2 SYDVKM. CDR3 loop: CASTQGLANYGYTF. CDR3 nucleotide sequence: TGTGCCAGCACCCAGGGATTAGCCAACTATGGCTACACCTTC.

On this clone: At the DNA level, this CDR3 is encoded by other sequences in the same sample as well. The chain joins TRBV4-3 to TRBJ1-1; D is possibly TRBD1 (5 bases). Trimming stripped 0 bases from V and 4 bases from J, with 9 bases between. There are 14 residues in the CDR3. Looked up from germline, CDR1 is LGHNA and CDR2 is YSLEER. The CDR3 sequence: CASSQDAGLTEAFF. Here the CDR3 DNA reads TGCGCCAGCAGCCAAGATGCGGGGCTCACTGAAGCTTTCTTT.